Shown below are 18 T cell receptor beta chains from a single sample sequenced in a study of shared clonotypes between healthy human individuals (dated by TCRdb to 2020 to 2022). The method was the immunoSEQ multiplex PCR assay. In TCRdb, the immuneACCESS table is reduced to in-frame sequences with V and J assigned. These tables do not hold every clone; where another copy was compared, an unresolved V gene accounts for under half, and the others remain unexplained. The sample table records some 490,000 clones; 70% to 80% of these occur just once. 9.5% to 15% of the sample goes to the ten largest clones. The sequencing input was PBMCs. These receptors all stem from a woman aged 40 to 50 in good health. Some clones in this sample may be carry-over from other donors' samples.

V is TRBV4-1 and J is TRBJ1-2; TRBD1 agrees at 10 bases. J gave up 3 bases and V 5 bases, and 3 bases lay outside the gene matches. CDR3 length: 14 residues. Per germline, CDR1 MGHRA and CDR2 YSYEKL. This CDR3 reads CASSSTGGHYGYTF. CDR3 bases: TGCGCCAGCAGCTCGACAGGGGGCCACTATGGCTACACCTTC.

The CDR3 loop is CASSVALGTGGRGYTF. The CDR3 DNA sequence: TGTGCCAGCAGCGTAGCTCTCGGGACAGGGGGCAGAGGCTACACCTTC. This chain uses TRBV9 with TRBJ1-2, with 12 bases that match TRBD1. V was clipped by 0 bases and J by 8 bases; unmatched bases: 8. The CDR3 is 16 residues long. Germline V gives CDR1 SGDLS, CDR2 YYNGEE.

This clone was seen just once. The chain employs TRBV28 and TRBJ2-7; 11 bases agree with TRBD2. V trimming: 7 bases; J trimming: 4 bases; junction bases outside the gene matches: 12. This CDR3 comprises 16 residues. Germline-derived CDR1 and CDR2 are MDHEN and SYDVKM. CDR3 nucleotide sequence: TGTGCCAGCAACCAGATTGGGACTAGCGGCAGATACGAGCAGTACTTC. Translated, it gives CASNQIGTSGRYEQYF.

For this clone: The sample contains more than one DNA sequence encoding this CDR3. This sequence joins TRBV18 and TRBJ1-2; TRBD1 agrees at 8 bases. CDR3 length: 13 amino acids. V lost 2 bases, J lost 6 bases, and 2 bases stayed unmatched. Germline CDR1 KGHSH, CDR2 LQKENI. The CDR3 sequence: CASSPSGGNGYTF. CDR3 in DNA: TGTGCCAGCTCACCATCAGGGGGCAATGGCTACACCTTC.

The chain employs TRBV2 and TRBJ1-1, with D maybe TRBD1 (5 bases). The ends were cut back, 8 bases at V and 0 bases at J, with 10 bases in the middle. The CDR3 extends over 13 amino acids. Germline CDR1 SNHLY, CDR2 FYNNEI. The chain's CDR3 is CASGAAMNTEAFF. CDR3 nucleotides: TGTGCCAGCGGGGCAGCTATGAACACTGAAGCTTTCTTT.

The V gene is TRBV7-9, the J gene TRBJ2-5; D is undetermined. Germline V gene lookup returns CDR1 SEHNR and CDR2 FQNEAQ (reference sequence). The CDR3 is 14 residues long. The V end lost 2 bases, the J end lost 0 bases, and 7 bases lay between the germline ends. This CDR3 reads CASSLRANQETQYF. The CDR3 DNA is TGTGCCAGCAGCTTACGGGCGAACCAAGAGACCCAGTACTTC.

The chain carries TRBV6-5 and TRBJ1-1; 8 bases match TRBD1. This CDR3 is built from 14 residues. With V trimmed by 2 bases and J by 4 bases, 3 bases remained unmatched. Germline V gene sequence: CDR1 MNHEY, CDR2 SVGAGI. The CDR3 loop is CASSYRDRGTEAFF. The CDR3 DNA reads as TGTGCCAGCAGTTACAGAGACAGGGGCACTGAAGCTTTCTTT.

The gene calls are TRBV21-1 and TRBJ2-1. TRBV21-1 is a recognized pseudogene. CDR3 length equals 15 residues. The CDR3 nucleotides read TGTGCCAGCAGCAAAGGGGGACGGCCTTACAATGAGCAGTTCTTC. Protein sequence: CASSKGGRPYNEQFF.

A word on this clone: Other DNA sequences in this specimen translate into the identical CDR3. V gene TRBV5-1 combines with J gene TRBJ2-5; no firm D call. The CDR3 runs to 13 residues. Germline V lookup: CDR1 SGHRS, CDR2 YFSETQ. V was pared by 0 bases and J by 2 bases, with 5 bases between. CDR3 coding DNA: TGCGCCAGCAGCTTGGTCCTACAAGAGACCCAGTACTTC. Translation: CASSLVLQETQYF.

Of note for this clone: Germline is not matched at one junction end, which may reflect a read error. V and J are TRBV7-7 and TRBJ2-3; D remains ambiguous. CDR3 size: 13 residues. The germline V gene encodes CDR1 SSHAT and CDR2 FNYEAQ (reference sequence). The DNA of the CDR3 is TGTGCTAGCAGCTTATCTTTCGGCGACGCGCAGTATTTT. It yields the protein CASSLSFGDAQYF.

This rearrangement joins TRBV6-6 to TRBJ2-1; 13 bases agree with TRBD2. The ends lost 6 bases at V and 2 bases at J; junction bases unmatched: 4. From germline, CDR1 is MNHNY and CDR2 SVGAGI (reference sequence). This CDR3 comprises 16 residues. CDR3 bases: TGTGCCAGCAGCCGACTAGCGGGAGGCCCCTACAATGAGCAGTTCTTC. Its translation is CASSRLAGGPYNEQFF.

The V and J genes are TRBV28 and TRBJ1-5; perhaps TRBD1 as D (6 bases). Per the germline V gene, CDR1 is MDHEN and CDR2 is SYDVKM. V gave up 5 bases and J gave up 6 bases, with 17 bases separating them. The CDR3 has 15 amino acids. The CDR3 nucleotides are TGTGCCAGCAGTCCGGGAGGGGGTGGAATTCAGCCCCAGCATTTT. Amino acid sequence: CASSPGGGGIQPQHF.

CDR3 in DNA: TGTGCCAGCAGCCGCCCCGCGGCCTACGAGCAGTACTTC. Its protein product is CASSRPAAYEQYF. This sequence joins TRBV28 and TRBJ2-7; D is unclear. The V end was cut by 6 bases, the J end by 2 bases, with 11 bases between. The CDR3 spans 13 residues. Germline V gene lookup returns CDR1 MDHEN and CDR2 SYDVKM.

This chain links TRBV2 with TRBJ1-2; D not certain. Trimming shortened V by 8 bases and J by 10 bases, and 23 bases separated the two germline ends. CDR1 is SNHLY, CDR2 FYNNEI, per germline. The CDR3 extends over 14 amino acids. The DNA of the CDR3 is TGTGCCAGCTGCCAGACGGGCCCTATGAGGCTCTACACCTTC. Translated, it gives CASCQTGPMRLYTF.

CDR3 coding DNA: TGTGCCAGCAGCTTGGGGAGGGTTGGGGAGCAGTACTTC. It codes for CASSLGRVGEQYF. This chain links TRBV5-6 with TRBJ2-7; perhaps TRBD2 as D (6 bases). The germline gives CDR1 SGHDT, CDR2 YYEEEE. V lost 0 bases and J lost 7, with 11 bases in between. This CDR3 contains 13 residues.

CDR3 residues: CAISEVNNEQFF. In nucleotides, the CDR3 is TGTGCCATCAGTGAAGTTAACAATGAGCAGTTCTTC. V and J are TRBV10-3 and TRBJ2-1; D is ambiguous. The CDR3 runs 12 residues. Germline loops: CDR1 ENHRY, CDR2 SYGVKD. The germline V and J ends were trimmed by 3 bases and 5 bases, with 5 bases remaining between them.

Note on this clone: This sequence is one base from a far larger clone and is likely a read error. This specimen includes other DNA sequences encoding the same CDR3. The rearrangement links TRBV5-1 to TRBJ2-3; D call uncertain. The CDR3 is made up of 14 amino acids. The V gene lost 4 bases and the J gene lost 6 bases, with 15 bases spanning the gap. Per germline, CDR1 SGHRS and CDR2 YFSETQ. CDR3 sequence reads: CASSAASVGDTQYF. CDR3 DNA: TGCGCCAGCAGCGCAGCCAGTGTCGGGGATACGCAGTATTTT.

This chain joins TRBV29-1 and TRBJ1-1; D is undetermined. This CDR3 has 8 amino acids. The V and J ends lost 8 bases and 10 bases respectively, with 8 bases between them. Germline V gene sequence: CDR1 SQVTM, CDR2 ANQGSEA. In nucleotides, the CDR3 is TGCAGCAACAATGGAGCTTTCTTT. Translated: CSNNGAFF.